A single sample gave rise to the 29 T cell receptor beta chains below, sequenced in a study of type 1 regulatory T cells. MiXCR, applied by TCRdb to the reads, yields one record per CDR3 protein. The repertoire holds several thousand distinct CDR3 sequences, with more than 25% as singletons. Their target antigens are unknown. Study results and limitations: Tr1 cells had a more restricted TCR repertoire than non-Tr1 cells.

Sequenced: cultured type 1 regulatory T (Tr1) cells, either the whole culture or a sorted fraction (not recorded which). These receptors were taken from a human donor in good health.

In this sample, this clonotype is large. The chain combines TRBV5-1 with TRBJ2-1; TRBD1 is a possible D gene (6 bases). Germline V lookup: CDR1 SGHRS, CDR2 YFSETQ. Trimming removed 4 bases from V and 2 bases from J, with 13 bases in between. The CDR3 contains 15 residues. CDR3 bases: TGCGCCAGCAGCGCGCAGACAGGAACCTACAATGAGCAGTTCTTC. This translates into CASSAQTGTYNEQFF.

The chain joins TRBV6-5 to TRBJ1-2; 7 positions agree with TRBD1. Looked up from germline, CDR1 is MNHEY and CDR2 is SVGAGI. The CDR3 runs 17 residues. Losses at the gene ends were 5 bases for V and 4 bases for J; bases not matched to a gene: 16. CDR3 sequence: CASSPLTMTGLTYGYTF. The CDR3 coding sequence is TGTGCCAGCAGTCCCCTAACAATGACAGGGTTGACCTATGGCTACACCTTC.

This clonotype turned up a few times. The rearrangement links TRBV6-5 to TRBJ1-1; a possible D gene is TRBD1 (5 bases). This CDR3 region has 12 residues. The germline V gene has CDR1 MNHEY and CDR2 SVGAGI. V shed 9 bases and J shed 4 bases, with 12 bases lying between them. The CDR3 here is CASRGGGTEAFF. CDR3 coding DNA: TGTGCCAGTCGGGGGGGGGGCACTGAAGCTTTCTTT.

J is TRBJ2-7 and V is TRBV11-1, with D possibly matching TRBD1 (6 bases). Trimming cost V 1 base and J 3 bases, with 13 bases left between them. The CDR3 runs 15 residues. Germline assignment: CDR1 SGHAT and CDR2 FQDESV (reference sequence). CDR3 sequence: CASSLEPGASYEQYF. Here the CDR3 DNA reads TGTGCCAGCAGCTTAGAGCCAGGGGCTAGCTACGAGCAGTACTTC.

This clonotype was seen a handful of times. This CDR3 is CASSTQGAGTEAFF. The CDR3 DNA sequence: TGTGCCAGCAGTACACAGGGGGCTGGCACTGAAGCTTTCTTT. J is TRBJ1-1 and V is TRBV6-6; 9 bases are shared with TRBD1. The germline V gene has CDR1 MNHNY and CDR2 SVGAGI (reference sequence). CDR3 length equals 14 residues. The junction had 5 bases not matched to a gene; V was cut back by 5 bases and J by 4 bases.

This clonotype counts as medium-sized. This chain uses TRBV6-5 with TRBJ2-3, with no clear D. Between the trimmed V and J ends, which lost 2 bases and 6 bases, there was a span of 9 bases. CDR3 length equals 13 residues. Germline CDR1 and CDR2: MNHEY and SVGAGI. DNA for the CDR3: TGTGCCAGCAGTTACACCGACACGGATACGCAGTATTTT. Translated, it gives CASSYTDTDTQYF.

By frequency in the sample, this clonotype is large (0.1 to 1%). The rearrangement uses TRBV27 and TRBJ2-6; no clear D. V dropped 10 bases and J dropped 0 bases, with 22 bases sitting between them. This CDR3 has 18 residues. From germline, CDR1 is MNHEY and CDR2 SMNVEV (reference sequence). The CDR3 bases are TGTGCCACCAGGCGTTTTGGGATTCCGAGCTCTGGGGCCAACGTCCTGACTTTC. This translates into CATRRFGIPSSGANVLTF.

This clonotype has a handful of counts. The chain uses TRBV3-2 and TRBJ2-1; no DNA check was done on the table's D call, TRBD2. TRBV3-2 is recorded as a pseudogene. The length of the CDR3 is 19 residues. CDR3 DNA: TGTGCCAGCAGCCTTTCGGGAGGGAGCGGGGGGCCAACCTACAATGAGCAGTTCTTC. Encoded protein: CASSLSGGSGGPTYNEQFF.

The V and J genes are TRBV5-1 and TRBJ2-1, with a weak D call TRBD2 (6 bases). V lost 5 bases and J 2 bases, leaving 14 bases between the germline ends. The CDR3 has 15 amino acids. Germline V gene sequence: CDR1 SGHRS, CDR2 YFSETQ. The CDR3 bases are TGCGCCAGCAGGGCGGAGGGTACTCCCTACAATGAGCAGTTCTTC. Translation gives CASRAEGTPYNEQFF.

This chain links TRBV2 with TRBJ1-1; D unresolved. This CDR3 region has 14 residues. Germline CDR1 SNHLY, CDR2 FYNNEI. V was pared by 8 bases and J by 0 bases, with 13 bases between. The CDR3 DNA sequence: TGTGCCAGCTTCCTCAGGCGGCTGAACACTGAAGCTTTCTTT. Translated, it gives CASFLRRLNTEAFF.

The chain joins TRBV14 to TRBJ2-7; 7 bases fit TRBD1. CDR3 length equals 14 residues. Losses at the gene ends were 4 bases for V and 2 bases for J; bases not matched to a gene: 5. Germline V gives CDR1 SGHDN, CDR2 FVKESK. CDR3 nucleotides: TGTGCCAGCAGCCCCTGGACAGGAACCTACGAGCAGTACTTC. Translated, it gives CASSPWTGTYEQYF.

The chain's CDR3 is CASAVTAPIGNTIYF. The CDR3 coding sequence is TGTGCCAGCGCGGTGACAGCCCCCATTGGAAACACCATATATTTT. The chain is built from TRBV12-3 or TRBV12-4 and TRBJ1-3; tentatively, D is TRBD1 (5 bases). The length of the CDR3 is 15 residues. Trimming stripped 8 bases from V and 3 bases from J, with 17 bases between.

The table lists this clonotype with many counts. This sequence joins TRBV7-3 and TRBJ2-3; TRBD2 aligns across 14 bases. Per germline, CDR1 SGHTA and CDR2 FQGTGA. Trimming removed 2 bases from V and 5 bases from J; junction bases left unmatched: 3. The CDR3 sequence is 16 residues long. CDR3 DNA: TGTGCCAGCAGCTTAGGACTAGCGGGGGGCCTAGATACGCAGTATTTT. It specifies CASSLGLAGGLDTQYF.

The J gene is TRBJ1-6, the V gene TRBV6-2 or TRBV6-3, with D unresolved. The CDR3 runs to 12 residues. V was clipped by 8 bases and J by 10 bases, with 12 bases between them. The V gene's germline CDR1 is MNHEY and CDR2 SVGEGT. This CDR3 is CASGLQGSPLHF. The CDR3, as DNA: TGTGCCAGCGGACTACAAGGGTCACCCCTCCACTTT.

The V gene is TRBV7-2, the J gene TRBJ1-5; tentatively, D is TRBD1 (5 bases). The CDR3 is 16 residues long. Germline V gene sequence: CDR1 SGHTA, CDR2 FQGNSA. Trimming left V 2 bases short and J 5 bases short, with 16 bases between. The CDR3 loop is CASSLRGLSVYQPQHF. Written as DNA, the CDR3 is TGTGCCAGCAGCTTAAGGGGCTTGTCAGTCTATCAGCCCCAGCATTTT.

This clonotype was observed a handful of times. In DNA, the CDR3 is TGTGCCAGTAGTATTCGGCAGGGTCTTAACTACGAGCAGTACTTC. It yields the protein CASSIRQGLNYEQYF. This sequence joins TRBV19 and TRBJ2-7; D may be TRBD1 (5 bases). CDR1 LNHDA and CDR2 SQIVND come from the germline V gene (reference sequence). There are 15 residues in the CDR3. V was clipped by 3 bases and J by 3 bases, with 15 bases between them.

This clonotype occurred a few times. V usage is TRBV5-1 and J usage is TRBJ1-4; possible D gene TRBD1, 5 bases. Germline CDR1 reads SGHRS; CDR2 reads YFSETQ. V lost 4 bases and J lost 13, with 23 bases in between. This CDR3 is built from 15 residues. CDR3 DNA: TGCGCCAGCAGCGGTGAAGGCGGCTTAGTTGGGGGACTGTTTTTT. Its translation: CASSGEGGLVGGLFF.

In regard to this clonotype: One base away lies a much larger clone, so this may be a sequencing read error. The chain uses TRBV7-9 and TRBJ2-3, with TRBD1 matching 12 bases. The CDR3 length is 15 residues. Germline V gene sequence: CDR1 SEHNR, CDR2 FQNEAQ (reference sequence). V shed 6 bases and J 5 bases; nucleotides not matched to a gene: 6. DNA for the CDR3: TGTGCCAGCAGAACCGGGACAGGGGGCAGAGATACGCAGTATTTT. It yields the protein CASRTGTGGRDTQYF.

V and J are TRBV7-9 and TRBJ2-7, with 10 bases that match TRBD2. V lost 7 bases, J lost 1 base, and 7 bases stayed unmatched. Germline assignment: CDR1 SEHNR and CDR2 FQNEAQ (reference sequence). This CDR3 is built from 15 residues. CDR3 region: CASISVAGGSYEQYF. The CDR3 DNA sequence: TGTGCCAGCATCTCTGTAGCGGGGGGTTCCTACGAGCAGTACTTC. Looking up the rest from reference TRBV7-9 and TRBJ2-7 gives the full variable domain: DTGVSQNPRHKITKRGQNVTFRCDPISEHNRLYWYRQTLGQGPEFLTYFQNEAQLEKSRLLSDRFSAERPKGSFSTLEIQRTEQGDSAMYLCASISVAGGSYEQYFGPGTRLTVT.

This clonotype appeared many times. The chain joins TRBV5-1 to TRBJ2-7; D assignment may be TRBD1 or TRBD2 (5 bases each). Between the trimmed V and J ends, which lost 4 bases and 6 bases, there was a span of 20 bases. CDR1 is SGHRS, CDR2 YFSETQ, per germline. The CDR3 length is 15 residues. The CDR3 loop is CASSRSTGAQGEQYF. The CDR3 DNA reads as TGCGCCAGCAGCCGGTCGACCGGGGCGCAGGGCGAGCAGTACTTC.

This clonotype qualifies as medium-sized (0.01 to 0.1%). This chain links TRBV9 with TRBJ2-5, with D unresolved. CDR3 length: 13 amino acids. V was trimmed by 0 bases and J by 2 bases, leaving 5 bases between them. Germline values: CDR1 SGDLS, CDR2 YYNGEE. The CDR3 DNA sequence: TGTGCCAGCAGCGTAGCGGGTCAAGAGACCCAGTACTTC. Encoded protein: CASSVAGQETQYF.

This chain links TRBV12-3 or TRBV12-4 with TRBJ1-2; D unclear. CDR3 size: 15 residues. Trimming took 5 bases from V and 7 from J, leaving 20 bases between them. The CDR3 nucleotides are TGTGCCAGCAGTCCTCAATTAGGCCCAACGGTTGGCTACACCTTC. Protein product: CASSPQLGPTVGYTF.

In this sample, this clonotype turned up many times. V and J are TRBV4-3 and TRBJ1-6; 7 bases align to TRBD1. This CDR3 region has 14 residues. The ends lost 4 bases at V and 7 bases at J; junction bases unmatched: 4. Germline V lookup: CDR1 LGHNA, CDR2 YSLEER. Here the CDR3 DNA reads TGCGCCAGCAGCCGTACAGGGGTCAATTCACCCCTCCACTTT. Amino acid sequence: CASSRTGVNSPLHF.

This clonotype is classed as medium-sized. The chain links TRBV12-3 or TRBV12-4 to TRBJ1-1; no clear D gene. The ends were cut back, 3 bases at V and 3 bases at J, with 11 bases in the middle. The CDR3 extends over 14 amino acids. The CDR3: CASSFGPGDTEAFF. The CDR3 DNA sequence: TGTGCCAGCAGTTTCGGCCCCGGGGACACTGAAGCTTTCTTT.

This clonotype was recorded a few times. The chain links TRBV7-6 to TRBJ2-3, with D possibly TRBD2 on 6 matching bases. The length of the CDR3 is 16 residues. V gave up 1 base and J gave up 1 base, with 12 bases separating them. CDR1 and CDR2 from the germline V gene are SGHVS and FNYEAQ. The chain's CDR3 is CASSLVWSGGTDTQYF. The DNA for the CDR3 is TGTGCCAGCAGCTTAGTCTGGTCGGGGGGCACAGATACGCAGTATTTT.

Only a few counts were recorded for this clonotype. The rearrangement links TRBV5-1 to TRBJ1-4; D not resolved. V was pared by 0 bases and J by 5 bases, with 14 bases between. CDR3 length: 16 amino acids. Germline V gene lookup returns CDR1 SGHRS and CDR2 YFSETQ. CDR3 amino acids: CASSLESSTPNEKLFF. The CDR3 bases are TGCGCCAGCAGCTTGGAGTCTAGTACACCCAATGAAAAACTGTTTTTT.

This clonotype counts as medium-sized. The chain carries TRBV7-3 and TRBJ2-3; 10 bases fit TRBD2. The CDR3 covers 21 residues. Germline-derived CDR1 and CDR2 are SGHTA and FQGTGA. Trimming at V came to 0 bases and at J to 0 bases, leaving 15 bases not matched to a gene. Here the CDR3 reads CASSLTLGSVTSGASTDTQYF. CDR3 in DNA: TGTGCCAGCAGCTTAACCTTGGGGAGCGTAACTAGCGGGGCAAGCACAGATACGCAGTATTTT.

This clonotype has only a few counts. The DNA of the CDR3 is TGTGCCAGCAGCGGGCGCACGAAGTCACAGACCGGGGAGCTGTTTTTT. Protein: CASSGRTKSQTGELFF. The rearrangement joins TRBV7-2 to TRBJ2-2; no clear D gene. Trimming cost V 5 bases and J 5 bases, with 18 bases left between them. The germline V gene encodes CDR1 SGHTA and CDR2 FQGNSA. This CDR3 is 16 amino acids long.

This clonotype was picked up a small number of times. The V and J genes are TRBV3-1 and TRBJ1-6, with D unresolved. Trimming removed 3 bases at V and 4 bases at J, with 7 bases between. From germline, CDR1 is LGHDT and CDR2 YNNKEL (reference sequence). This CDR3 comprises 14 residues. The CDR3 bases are TGTGCCAGCAGCCAGACTGATTATAATTCACCCCTCCACTTT. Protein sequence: CASSQTDYNSPLHF.